Ten or more counts support the clone carrying this T cell receptor beta chain. One entry per CDR3 protein, called by TCRdb with MiXCR from the RT-PCR reads. The repertoire consists of about 700,000 distinct CDR3 sequences, with 14% occurring once and the leading ten covering 3.6%. The CDR3 totals 13 residues. With 3 bases removed from V and 7 bases from J, the gap between germline ends came to 12 bases. In germline, CDR1 is LGHNA, CDR2 YNFKEQ. The receptor was derived from a female donor in good health, serving as a healthy control. The chain links TRBV4-2 to TRBJ1-2, with D perhaps matching TRBD1 (5 bases). Sequencing was performed on memory CD4+ T cells from blood. This CDR3 is CASSQQGAGGYTF. The CDR3 DNA is TGTGCCAGCAGCCAGCAGGGAGCTGGTGGCTACACCTTC.